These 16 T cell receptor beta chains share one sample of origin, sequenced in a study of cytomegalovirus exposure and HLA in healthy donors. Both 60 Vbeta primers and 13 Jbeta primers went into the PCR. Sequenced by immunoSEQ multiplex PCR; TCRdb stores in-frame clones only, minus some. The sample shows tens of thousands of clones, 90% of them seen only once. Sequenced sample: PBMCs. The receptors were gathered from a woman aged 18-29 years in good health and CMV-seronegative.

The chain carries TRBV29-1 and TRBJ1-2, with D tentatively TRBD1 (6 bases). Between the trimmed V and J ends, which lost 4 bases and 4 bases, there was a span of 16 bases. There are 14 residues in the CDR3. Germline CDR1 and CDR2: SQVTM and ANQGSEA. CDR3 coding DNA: TGCAGCGTTGGTCATTCAGGGGCTGGCTATGGCTACACCTTC. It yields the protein CSVGHSGAGYGYTF.

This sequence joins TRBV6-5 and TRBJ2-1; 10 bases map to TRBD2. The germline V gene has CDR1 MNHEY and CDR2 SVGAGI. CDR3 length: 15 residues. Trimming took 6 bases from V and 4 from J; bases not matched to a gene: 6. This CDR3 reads CASRTGLARYNEQFF. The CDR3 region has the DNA TGTGCCAGCAGGACGGGACTAGCGCGTTACAATGAGCAGTTCTTC.

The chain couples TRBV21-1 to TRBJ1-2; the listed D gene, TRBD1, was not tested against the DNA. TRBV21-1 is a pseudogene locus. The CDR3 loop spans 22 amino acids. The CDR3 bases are TGTGCCAGCAGCAAAGCGCTTTATCGCCCCCAGGACAGGTCTTGGGTTCGGGAAGGCTACACCTTC. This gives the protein CASSKALYRPQDRSWVREGYTF.

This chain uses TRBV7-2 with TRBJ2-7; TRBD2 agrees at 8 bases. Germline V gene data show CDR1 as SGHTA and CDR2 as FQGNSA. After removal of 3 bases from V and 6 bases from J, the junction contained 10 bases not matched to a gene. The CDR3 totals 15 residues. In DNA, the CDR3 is TGTGCCAGCAGCTTGGAGACTAGCGCGGGCCTCGAGCAGTACTTC. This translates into CASSLETSAGLEQYF.

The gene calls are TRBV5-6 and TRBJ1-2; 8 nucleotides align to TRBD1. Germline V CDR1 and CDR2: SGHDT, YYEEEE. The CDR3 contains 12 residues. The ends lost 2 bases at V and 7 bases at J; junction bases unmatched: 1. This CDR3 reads CASSFGQGGYTF. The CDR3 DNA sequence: TGTGCCAGCAGCTTTGGACAGGGTGGCTACACCTTC.

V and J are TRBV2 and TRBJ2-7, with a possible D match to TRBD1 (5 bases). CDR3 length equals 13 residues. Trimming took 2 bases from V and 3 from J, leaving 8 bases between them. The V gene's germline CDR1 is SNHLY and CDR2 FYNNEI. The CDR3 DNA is TGTGCCAGCAGTGAATACCAGGGCTACGAGCAGTACTTC. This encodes CASSEYQGYEQYF.

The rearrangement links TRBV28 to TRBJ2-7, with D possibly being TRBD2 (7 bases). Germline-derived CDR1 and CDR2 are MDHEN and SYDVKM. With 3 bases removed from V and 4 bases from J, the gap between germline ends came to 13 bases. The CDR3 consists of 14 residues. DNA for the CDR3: TGTGCCAGCAGTTTGGGGGGGCTTAGGTACGAGCAGTACTTC. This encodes CASSLGGLRYEQYF. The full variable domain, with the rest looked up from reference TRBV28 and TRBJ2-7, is DVKVTQSSRYLVKRTGEKVFLECVQDMDHENMFWYRQDPGLGLRLIYFSYDVKMKEKGDIPEGYSVSREKKERFSLILESASTNQTSMYLCASSLGGLRYEQYFGPGTRLTVT.

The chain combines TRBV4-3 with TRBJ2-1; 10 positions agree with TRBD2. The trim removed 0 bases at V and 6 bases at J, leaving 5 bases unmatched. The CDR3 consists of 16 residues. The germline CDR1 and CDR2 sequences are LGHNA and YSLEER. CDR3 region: CASSQEGAGGPNEQFF. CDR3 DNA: TGCGCCAGCAGCCAAGAAGGAGCGGGAGGGCCCAATGAGCAGTTCTTC.

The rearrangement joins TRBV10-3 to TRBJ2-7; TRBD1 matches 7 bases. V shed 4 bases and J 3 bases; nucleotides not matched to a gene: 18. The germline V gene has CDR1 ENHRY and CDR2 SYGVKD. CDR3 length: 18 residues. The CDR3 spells CAISVPGQLLLRLYEQYF. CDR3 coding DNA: TGTGCCATCAGTGTCCCGGGACAGCTACTTCTGAGGCTCTACGAGCAGTACTTC.

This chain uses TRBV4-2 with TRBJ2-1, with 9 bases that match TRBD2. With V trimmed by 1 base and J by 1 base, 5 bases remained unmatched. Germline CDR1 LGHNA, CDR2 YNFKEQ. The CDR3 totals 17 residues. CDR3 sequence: CASSQGLAGRSYNEQFF. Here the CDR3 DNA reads TGTGCCAGCAGCCAAGGGCTAGCGGGACGTTCCTACAATGAGCAGTTCTTC.

The CDR3 region is CASSLSRRDEQFF. The CDR3 DNA reads TGCGCCAGCAGCTTGAGTAGGCGGGATGAGCAGTTCTTC. The chain recombines TRBV5-1 with TRBJ2-1, with a possible D match to TRBD2 (5 bases). The CDR3 has 13 amino acids. V was cut by 1 base and J by 8 bases, with 10 bases left in between. CDR1 is SGHRS and CDR2 is YFSETQ in the germline V gene.

CDR3: CASSEQGFRNTEAFF. The CDR3 DNA reads as TGTGCCAGCAGCGAACAGGGGTTTAGGAACACTGAAGCTTTCTTT. The V and J genes are TRBV6-5 and TRBJ1-1, with 7 bases fitting TRBD1. The CDR3 sequence is 15 residues long. Germline CDR1 is MNHEY and CDR2 is SVGAGI. V dropped 6 bases and J dropped 1; count of bases not matched to a gene: 8.

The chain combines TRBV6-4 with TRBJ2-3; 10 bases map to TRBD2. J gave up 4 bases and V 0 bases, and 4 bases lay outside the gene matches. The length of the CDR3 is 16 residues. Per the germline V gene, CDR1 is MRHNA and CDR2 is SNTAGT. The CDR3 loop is CASSDSSGRGADTQYF. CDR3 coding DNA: TGTGCCAGCAGTGACTCAAGCGGGAGGGGAGCAGATACGCAGTATTTT.

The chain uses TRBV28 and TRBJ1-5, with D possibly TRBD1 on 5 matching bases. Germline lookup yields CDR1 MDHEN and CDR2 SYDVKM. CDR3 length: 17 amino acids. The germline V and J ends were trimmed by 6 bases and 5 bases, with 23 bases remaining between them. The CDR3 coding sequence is TGTGCCAGCAGCAACCAGGGAGGAGATGAGGTGTATCAGCCCCAGCATTTT. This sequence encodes CASSNQGGDEVYQPQHF. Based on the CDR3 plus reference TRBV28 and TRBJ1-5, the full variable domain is DVKVTQSSRYLVKRTGEKVFLECVQDMDHENMFWYRQDPGLGLRLIYFSYDVKMKEKGDIPEGYSVSREKKERFSLILESASTNQTSMYLCASSNQGGDEVYQPQHFGDGTRLSIL.

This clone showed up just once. CDR3 region: CASSLWTGGMKNTEAFF. The CDR3 DNA is TGTGCCAGCTCACTCTGGACAGGGGGGATGAAGAACACTGAAGCTTTCTTT. The V and J genes are TRBV18 and TRBJ1-1, with 10 nucleotides matching TRBD1. The CDR3 has 17 residues. Looked up from germline, CDR1 is KGHSH and CDR2 is LQKENI. V lost 4 bases to trimming and J lost 1 base; unmatched junction nucleotides: 9.

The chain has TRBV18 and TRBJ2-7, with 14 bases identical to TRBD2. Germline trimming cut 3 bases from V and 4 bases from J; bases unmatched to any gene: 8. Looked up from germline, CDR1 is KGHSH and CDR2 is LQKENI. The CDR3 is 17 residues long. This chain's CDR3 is CASSPPIGTSGSYEQYF. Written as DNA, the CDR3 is TGTGCCAGCTCACCTCCAATCGGGACTAGCGGGAGTTACGAGCAGTACTTC.